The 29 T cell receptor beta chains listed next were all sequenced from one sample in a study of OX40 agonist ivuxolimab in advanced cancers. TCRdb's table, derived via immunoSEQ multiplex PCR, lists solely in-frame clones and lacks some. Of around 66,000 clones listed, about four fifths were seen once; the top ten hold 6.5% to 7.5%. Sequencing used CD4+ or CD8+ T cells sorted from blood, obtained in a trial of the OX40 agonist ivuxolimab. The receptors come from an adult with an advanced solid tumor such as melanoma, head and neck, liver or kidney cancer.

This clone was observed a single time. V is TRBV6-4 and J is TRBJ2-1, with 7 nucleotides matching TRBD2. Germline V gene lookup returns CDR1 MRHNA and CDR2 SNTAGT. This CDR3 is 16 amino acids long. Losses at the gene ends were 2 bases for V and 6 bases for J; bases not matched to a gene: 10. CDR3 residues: CASSDLETSTLNEQFF. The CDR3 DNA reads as TGTGCCAGCAGTGACCTTGAGACTAGCACTCTCAATGAGCAGTTCTTC.

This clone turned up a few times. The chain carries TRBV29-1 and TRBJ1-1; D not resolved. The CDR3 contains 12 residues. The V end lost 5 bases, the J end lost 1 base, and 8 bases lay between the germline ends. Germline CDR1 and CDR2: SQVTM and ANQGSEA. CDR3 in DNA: TGCAGCGTTCAGCGCGGGAACACTGAAGCTTTCTTT. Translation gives CSVQRGNTEAFF.

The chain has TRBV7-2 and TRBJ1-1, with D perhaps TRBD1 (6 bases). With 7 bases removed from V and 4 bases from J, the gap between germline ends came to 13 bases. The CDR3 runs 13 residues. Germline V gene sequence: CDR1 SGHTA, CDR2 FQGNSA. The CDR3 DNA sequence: TGTGCCAGCACCCTGAGGGGGGGCACTGAAGCTTTCTTT. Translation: CASTLRGGTEAFF.

In DNA, the CDR3 is TGTGCCAGCAGCCTCTCCGGCGGGAGCGCAGATACGCAGTATTTT. Translating gives CASSLSGGSADTQYF. The rearrangement links TRBV7-3 to TRBJ2-3; 7 bases line up with TRBD2. CDR1 is SGHTA and CDR2 is FQGTGA in the germline V gene. The ends lost 5 bases at V and 4 bases at J; junction bases unmatched: 9. The CDR3 spans 15 residues.

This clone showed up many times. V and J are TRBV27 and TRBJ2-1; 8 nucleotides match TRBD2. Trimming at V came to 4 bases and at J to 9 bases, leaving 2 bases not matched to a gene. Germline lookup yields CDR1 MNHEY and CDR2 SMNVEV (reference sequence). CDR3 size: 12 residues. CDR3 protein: CASSYREGEQFF. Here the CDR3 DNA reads TGTGCCAGCAGTTACCGGGAGGGTGAGCAGTTCTTC.

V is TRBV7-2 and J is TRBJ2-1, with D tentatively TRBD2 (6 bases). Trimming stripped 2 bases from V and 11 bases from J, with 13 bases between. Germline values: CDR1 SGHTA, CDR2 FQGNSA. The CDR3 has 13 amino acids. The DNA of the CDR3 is TGTGCCAGCAGCTTAAACGGCGGGGTTAAGCAGTTCTTC. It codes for CASSLNGGVKQFF.

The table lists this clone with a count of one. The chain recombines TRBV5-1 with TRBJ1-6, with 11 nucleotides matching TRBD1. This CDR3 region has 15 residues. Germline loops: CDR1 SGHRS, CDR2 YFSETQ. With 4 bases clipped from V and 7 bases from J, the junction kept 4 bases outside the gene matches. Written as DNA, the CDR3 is TGCGCCAGCAGCCTCCGGGACAGGGGGAATTCACCCCTCCACTTT. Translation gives CASSLRDRGNSPLHF.

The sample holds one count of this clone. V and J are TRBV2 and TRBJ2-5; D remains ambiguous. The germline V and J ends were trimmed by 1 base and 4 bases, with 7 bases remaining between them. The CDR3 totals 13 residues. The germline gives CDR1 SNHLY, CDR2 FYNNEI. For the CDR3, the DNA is TGTGCCAGCAGTGAAGGTGGGGTAGAGACCCAGTACTTC. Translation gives CASSEGGVETQYF.

CDR3 in DNA: TGTGCCAGTACCGGACTAGCGGGATCGGCTGAGCAGTTCTTC. Encoded protein: CASTGLAGSAEQFF. The chain uses TRBV6-5 and TRBJ2-1; 12 bases are shared with TRBD2. V gave up 9 bases and J gave up 9 bases; unmatched junction bases: 9. The CDR3 spans 14 residues. The germline V gene has CDR1 MNHEY and CDR2 SVGAGI.

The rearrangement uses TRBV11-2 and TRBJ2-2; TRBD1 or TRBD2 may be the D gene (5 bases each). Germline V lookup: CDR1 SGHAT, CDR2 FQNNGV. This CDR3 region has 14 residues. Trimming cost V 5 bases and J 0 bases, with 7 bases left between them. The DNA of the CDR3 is TGTGCCAGCAGCGGGACCCCGAACACCGGGGAGCTGTTTTTT. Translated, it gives CASSGTPNTGELFF.

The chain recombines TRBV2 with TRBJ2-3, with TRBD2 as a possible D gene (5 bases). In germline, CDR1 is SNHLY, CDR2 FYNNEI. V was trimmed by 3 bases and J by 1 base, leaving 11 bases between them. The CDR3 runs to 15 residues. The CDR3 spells CASSDTTRGTDTQYF. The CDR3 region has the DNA TGTGCCAGCAGTGACACGACGAGGGGCACAGATACGCAGTATTTT.

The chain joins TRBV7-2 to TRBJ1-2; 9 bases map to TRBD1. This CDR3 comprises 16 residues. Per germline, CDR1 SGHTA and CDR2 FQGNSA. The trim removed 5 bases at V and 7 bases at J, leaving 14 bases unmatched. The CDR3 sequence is CASSADLTGGLFGYTF. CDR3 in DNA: TGTGCCAGCAGCGCAGACCTGACAGGGGGTCTATTTGGCTACACCTTC.

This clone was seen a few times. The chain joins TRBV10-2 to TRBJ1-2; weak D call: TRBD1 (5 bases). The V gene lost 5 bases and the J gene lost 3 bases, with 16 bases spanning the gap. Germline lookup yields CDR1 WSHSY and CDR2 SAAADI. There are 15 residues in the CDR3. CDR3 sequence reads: CASSSPGVVDYGYTF. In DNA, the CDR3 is TGCGCCAGCAGTAGCCCGGGGGTTGTTGACTATGGCTACACCTTC.

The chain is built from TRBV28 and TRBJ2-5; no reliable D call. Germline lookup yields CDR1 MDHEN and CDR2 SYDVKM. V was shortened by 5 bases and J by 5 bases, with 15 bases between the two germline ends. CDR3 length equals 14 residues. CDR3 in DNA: TGTGCCAGCAGTATACATCCCGGTACTGAGACCCAGTACTTC. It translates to CASSIHPGTETQYF.

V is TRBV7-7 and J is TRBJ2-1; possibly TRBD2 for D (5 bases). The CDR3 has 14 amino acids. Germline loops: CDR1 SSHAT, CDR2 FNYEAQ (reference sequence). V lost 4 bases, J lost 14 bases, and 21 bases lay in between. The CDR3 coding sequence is TGTGCCAGCAGCTCCCGCCCACGGGGTGCCCCGGAGTTCTTC. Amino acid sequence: CASSSRPRGAPEFF.

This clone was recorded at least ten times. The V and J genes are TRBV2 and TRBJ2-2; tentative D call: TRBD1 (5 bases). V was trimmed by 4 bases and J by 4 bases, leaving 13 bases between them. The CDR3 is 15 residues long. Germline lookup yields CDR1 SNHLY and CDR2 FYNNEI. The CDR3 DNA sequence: TGTGCCAGCAGTGCAGGGCTCACGGGCACCGGGGAGCTGTTTTTT. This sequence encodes CASSAGLTGTGELFF. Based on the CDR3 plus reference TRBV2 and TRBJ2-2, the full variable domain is EPEVTQTPSHQVTQMGQEVILRCVPISNHLYFYWYRQILGQKVEFLVSFYNNEISEKSEIFDDQFSVERPDGSNFTLKIRSTKLEDSAMYFCASSAGLTGTGELFFGEGSRLTVL.

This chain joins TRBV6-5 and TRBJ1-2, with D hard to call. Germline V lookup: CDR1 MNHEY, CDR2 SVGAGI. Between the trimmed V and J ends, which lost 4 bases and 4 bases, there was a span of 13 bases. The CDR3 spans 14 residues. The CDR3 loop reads CASSLQGFGYGYTF. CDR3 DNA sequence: TGTGCCAGCAGTTTACAAGGATTCGGCTATGGCTACACCTTC.

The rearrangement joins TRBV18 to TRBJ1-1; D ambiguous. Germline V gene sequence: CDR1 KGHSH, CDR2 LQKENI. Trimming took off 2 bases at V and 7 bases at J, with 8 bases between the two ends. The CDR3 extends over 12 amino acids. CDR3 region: CASSPGGYEAFF. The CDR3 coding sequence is TGTGCCAGCTCACCAGGAGGGTATGAAGCTTTCTTT. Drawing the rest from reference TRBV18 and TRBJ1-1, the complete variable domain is NAGVMQNPRHLVRRRGQEARLRCSPMKGHSHVYWYRQLPEEGLKFMVYLQKENIIDESGMPKERFSAEFPKEGPSILRIQQVVRGDSAAYFCASSPGGYEAFFGQGTRLTVV.

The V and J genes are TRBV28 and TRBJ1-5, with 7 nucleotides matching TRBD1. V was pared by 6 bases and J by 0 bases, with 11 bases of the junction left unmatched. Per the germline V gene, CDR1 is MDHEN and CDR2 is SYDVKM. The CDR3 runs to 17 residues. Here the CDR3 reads CASSPTGTVYSNQPQHF. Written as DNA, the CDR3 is TGTGCCAGCAGCCCCACCGGGACAGTATATAGCAATCAGCCCCAGCATTTT.

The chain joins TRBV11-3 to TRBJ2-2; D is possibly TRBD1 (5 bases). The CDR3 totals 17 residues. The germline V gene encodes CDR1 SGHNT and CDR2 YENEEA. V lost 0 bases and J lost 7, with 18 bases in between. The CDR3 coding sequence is TGTGCCAGCAGCTTAGATCCGCGGCAGGGATTGCACGGGGAGCTGTTTTTT. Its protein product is CASSLDPRQGLHGELFF. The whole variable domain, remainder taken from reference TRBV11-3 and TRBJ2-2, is EAGVVQSPRYKIIEKKQPVAFWCNPISGHNTLYWYLQNLGQGPELLIRYENEEAVDDSQLPKDRFSAERLKGVDSTLKIQPAELGDSAVYLCASSLDPRQGLHGELFFGEGSRLTVL.

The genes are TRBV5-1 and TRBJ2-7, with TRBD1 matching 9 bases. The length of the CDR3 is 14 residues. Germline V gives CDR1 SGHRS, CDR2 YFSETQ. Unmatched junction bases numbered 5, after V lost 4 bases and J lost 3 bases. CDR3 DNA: TGCGCCAGCAGCAGCGGGACAGGGTACTACGAGCAGTACTTC. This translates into CASSSGTGYYEQYF.

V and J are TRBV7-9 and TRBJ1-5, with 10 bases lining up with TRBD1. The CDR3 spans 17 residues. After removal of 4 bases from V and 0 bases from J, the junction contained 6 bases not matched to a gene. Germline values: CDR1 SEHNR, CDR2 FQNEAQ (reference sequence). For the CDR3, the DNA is TGTGCCAGCAGCTCCGGGACAGGGGATTATAGCAATCAGCCCCAGCATTTT. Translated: CASSSGTGDYSNQPQHF.

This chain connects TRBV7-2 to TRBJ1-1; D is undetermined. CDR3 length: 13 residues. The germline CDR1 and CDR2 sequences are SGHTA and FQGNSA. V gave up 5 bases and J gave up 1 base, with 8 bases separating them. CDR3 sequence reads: CASSPDGNTEAFF. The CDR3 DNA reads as TGTGCCAGCAGCCCCGACGGGAACACTGAAGCTTTCTTT.

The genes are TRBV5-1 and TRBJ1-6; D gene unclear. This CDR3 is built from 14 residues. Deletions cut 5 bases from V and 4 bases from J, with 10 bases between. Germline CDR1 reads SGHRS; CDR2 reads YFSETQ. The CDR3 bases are TGCGCCAGCAGGGTGTGGGGTTATAATTCACCCCTCCACTTT. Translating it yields CASRVWGYNSPLHF.

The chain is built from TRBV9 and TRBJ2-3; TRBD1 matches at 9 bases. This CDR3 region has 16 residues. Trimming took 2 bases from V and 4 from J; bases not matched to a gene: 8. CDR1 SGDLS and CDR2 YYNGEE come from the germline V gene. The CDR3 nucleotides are TGTGCCAGCAGCGTTCGGGACAGGGTCTCCGCAGATACGCAGTATTTT. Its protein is CASSVRDRVSADTQYF.

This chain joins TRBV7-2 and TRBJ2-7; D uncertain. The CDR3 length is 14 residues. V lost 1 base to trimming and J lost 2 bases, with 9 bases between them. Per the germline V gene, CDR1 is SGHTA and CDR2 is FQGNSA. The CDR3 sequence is CASSLGHTTYEQYF. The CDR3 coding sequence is TGTGCCAGCAGCTTAGGACACACCACCTACGAGCAGTACTTC.

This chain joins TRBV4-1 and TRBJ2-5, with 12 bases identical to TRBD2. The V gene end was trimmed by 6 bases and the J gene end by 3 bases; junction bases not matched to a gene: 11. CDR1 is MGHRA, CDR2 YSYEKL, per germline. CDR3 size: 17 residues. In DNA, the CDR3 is TGCGCCAGCAGTCCCAAGGCCAGACTAGCGGGAGAAGAGACCCAGTACTTC. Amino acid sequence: CASSPKARLAGEETQYF.

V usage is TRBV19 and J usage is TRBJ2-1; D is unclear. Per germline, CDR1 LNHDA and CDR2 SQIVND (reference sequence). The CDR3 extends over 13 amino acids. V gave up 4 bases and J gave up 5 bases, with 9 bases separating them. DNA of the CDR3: TGTGCCAGTAGTAAACCACCTGACAATGAGCAGTTCTTC. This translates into CASSKPPDNEQFF. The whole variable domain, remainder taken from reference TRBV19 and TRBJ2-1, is DGGITQSPKYLFRKEGQNVTLSCEQNLNHDAMYWYRQDPGQGLRLIYYSQIVNDFQKGDIAEGYSVSREKKESFPLTVTSAQKNPTAFYLCASSKPPDNEQFFGPGTRLTVL.

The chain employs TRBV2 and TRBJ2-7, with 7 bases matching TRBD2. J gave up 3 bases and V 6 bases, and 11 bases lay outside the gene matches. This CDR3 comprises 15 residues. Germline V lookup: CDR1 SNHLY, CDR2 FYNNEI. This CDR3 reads CASSSFSGGGYEQYF. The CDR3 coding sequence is TGTGCCAGCAGCTCCTTCTCGGGAGGTGGCTACGAGCAGTACTTC.